The sequence of this TCR beta chain was determined in a study of T cell responses to AZD1222 COVID-19 vaccine. Study conclusions and caveats: Baseline testing showed seropositivity in only a handful of AZD1222 recipients. Without day 14 samples, only post-peak T cell repertoires were studied. Spike as a whole was targeted by vaccine-associated CD4 TCRs, dominant at 160-218 and 743-854.

The CDR3 consists of 12 residues. Germline values: CDR1 LGHDT, CDR2 YNNKEL (reference sequence). Deletions cut 5 bases from V and 7 bases from J, with 6 bases between. The protocol was immunoSEQ multiplex PCR, while the TCRdb copy is restricted to in-frame clones and leaves out a portion. Of about 120,000 clones in the sample, about 90% were seen once. As to this clone: Its cognate antigen is unknown.

Material: peripheral blood, obtained on day 0 of AZD1222 vaccination. The chain combines TRBV3-1 (or the pseudogene TRBV3-2) with TRBJ1-6; D uncertain. This sequence was found in an adult in good health. For the CDR3, the DNA is TGTGCCAGCAGCTTACCAAATTCACCCCTCCACTTT. This codes for CASSLPNSPLHF.